This T cell receptor (beta chain) emerged from a study of blood T cells in healthy people across ages. Overall study context: Per every two T cells, about one barcoded beta molecule was captured by template switching. Overall study findings and caveats: Long-lived donors had more naive CD4+ cells and higher diversity than aged donors.

Concerning this clonotype itself: Its specificity is unknown.

The authors ran a second PCR of roughly 6 to 12 cycles using a sample-barcoded 5' primer and a J-beta primer mix. Every individual sample yielded 3 million or more paired-end reads (each containing CDR3). MiXCR was run by TCRdb on the 5' RACE reads, yielding one entry per CDR3 protein. This table has 800,000 or so distinct CDR3 sequences, roughly 25% appearing once. These same data were also listed under a study on T cells of mothers and their children.

The sample was blood. This TCR derives from a boy aged 5 to 17 in good health.

The CDR3 nucleotides are TGTGCCAGCAGTTACTACATCGACTCTGGAAACACCATATATTTT. This sequence encodes CASSYYIDSGNTIYF. The gene calls are TRBV6-6 and TRBJ1-3, with D uncertain. From germline, CDR1 is MNHNY and CDR2 SVGAGI (reference sequence). This CDR3 is built from 15 residues. V dropped 1 base and J dropped 0 bases, with 7 bases sitting between them.